The 10 T cell receptor beta chains below come from one sample, sequenced in a study of identical twins. TCRdb ran MiXCR on the 5' RACE reads and lists one entry per CDR3 protein. This table holds approximately 620,000 distinct CDR3 sequences, 8.5% to 9% found once. This sample also belongs to another study, concerning yellow fever vaccine responses in identical twins.

Sample: PBMCs. The source of these receptors is a woman aged 18-30 years in good health.

Remarks on this clonotype: A much larger clone differs by one base, so this may be a read error. The chain is built from TRBV24-1 and TRBJ2-2, with TRBD1 matching 9 bases. The CDR3 covers 15 residues. In germline, CDR1 is KGHDR, CDR2 SFDVKD. CDR3 nucleotides: TGTGCCACCGGAACAGGGGGCGCGAACACCGGGGAGCTGGTTTTT. This gives the protein CATGTGGANTGELVF.

Ten or more counts support this clonotype. The gene calls are TRBV2 and TRBJ2-1; a possible D gene is TRBD2 (6 bases). The V end lost 6 bases, the J end lost 4 bases, and 10 bases lay between the germline ends. The CDR3 extends over 13 amino acids. Germline values: CDR1 SNHLY, CDR2 FYNNEI. The CDR3 protein is CASRSSAYNEQFF. Here the CDR3 DNA reads TGTGCCAGCAGATCTAGCGCATACAATGAGCAGTTCTTC. Full variable domain (missing parts from reference TRBV2 and TRBJ2-1): EPEVTQTPSHQVTQMGQEVILRCVPISNHLYFYWYRQILGQKVEFLVSFYNNEISEKSEIFDDQFSVERPDGSNFTLKIRSTKLEDSAMYFCASRSSAYNEQFFGPGTRLTVL.

The chain is built from TRBV6-5 and TRBJ2-1; tentative D call: TRBD2 (6 bases). Germline lookup yields CDR1 MNHEY and CDR2 SVGAGI. V lost 0 bases and J lost 8, with 8 bases in between. The CDR3 is 13 amino acids. The CDR3 here is CASSYSWGDEQFF. CDR3 nucleotide sequence: TGTGCCAGCAGTTACTCATGGGGGGATGAGCAGTTCTTC.

This clonotype was seen more than once but under ten times. The V and J genes are TRBV6-2 or TRBV6-3 and TRBJ2-7; D unresolved. CDR3 length: 15 amino acids. The germline V gene has CDR1 MNHEY and CDR2 SVGEGT. The V end lost 7 bases, the J end lost 7 bases, and 23 bases lay between the germline ends. The CDR3 loop reads CASTIDSGYGREQYF. As DNA, the CDR3 is TGTGCCAGCACTATAGATTCGGGTTACGGTCGAGAGCAGTACTTC.

This clonotype came up many times. The CDR3 bases are TGTGCCAGCAGCCAAGATCGGGACTATGGCTACACCTTC. It is translated as CASSQDRDYGYTF. The rearrangement links TRBV4-2 to TRBJ1-2; D is undetermined. Trimming took 0 bases from V and 3 from J, leaving 5 bases between them. Germline V lookup: CDR1 LGHNA, CDR2 YNFKEQ. This CDR3 comprises 13 residues.

V usage is TRBV2 and J usage is TRBJ2-1; D is ambiguous. V was trimmed by 7 bases and J by 4 bases, leaving 11 bases between them. Germline-derived CDR1 and CDR2 are SNHLY and FYNNEI. The CDR3 totals 13 residues. CDR3 bases: TGTGCCAGCATGCCCCGATCTTACAATGAGCAGTTCTTC. Amino acids: CASMPRSYNEQFF.

V and J are TRBV6-2 or TRBV6-3 and TRBJ2-7; weak D call: TRBD1 (6 bases). V lost 4 bases to trimming and J lost 11 bases, with 24 bases between them. The germline gives CDR1 MNHEY, CDR2 SVGEGT. This CDR3 spans 15 amino acids. The CDR3 spells CASSSRGRGSPTEYF. The CDR3 nucleotides are TGTGCCAGCAGTTCCAGGGGTCGCGGGTCCCCAACGGAGTACTTC.

This clonotype has just a few counts. The J gene is TRBJ2-1, the V gene TRBV3-1; 8 nucleotides match TRBD2. V lost 6 bases, J lost 4 bases, and 11 bases stayed unmatched. The CDR3 is 16 residues long. Germline loops: CDR1 LGHDT, CDR2 YNNKEL (reference sequence). Here the CDR3 DNA reads TGTGCCAGCAGTCCAAGACTAGCGTCTCATTACAATGAGCAGTTCTTC. Amino acids: CASSPRLASHYNEQFF.

The chain recombines TRBV12-3 or TRBV12-4 with TRBJ1-6; tentatively, D is TRBD1 (5 bases). V was trimmed by 6 bases and J by 9 bases, leaving 15 bases between them. This CDR3 is built from 14 residues. CDR3 nucleotide sequence: TGTGCCAGCAGGCAGACAGTAGTGGGTTCACCCCTCCACTTT. This gives the protein CASRQTVVGSPLHF.

Points on this clonotype: A much larger clone lies one base from this, so it may be a read error. The rearrangement uses TRBV28 and TRBJ2-5; D is unclear. The CDR3 is made up of 12 amino acids. In germline, CDR1 is MDHEN, CDR2 SYDVKM. Trimming shortened V by 6 bases and J by 1 base, and 6 bases separated the two germline ends. For the CDR3, the DNA is TGTGCCAGCAGACAGACCCAAGAGACCCAGTACTTC. Translated, it gives CASRQTQETQYF. Drawing the rest from reference TRBV28 and TRBJ2-5, the complete variable domain is DVKVTQSSRYLVKRTGEKVFLECVQDMDHENMFWYRQDPGLGLRLIYFSYDVKMKEKGDIPEGYSVSREKKERFSLILESASTNQTSMYLCASRQTQETQYFGPGTRLLVL.